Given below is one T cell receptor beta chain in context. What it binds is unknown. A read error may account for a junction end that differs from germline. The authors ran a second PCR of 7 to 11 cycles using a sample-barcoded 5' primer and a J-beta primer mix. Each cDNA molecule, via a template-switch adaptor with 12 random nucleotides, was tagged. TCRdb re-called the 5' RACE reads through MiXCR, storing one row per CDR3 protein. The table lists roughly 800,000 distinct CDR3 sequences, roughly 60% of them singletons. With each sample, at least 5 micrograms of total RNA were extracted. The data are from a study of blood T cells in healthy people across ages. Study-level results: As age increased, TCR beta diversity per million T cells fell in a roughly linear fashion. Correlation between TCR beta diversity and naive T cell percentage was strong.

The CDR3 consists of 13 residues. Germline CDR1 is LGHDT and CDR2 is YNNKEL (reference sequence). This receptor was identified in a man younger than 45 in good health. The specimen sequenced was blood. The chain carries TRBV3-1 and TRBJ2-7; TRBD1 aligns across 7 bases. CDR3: CAGSLYRGYEQYF. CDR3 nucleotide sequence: TGTGCCGGCAGCCTCTACAGGGGCTACGAGCAGTACTTC.